Presented here are 13 T cell receptor beta chains from one specimen sequenced in a study of shared clonotypes between healthy human individuals. Profiled with immunoSEQ multiplex PCR; TCRdb holds only in-frame clones, not every one. The sample lists over 2 million clones; just under 95% were seen once. The naive CD8 population came from CD45RO-negative cells selected for CCR7, without terminally differentiated effector memory CD45RA+ cells. Sequenced: naive CD8+ T cells sorted from blood. The receptors come from a man aged 18-30 years in good health.

This rearrangement joins TRBV11-2 to TRBJ2-7, with TRBD2 matching 7 bases. The V gene's germline CDR1 is SGHAT and CDR2 FQNNGV. V gave up 3 bases and J gave up 2 bases; unmatched junction bases: 4. The CDR3 sequence is 14 residues long. CDR3 residues: CASSFTGGTYEQYF. In DNA form, the CDR3 reads TGTGCCAGCAGCTTCACGGGGGGAACCTACGAGCAGTACTTC.

The chain joins TRBV4-3 to TRBJ2-3, with a weak D call TRBD1 (6 bases). Deletions cut 3 bases from V and 2 bases from J, with 15 bases between. The V gene's germline CDR1 is LGHNA and CDR2 YSLEER. The CDR3 runs to 16 residues. This CDR3 is CASSHVAGALTDTQYF. The DNA for the CDR3 is TGCGCCAGCAGCCATGTAGCAGGGGCGCTCACAGATACGCAGTATTTT.

In the case of this clone: The same CDR3 arises from other DNA sequences in this sample as well. The chain couples TRBV29-1 to TRBJ1-2, with D perhaps matching TRBD1 (5 bases). The CDR3 runs to 11 residues. The V gene lost 1 base and the J gene lost 8 bases, with 8 bases spanning the gap. Germline V gene lookup returns CDR1 SQVTM and CDR2 ANQGSEA. The CDR3 DNA is TGCAGCGTTGAAGGGGGCTACGGCTACACCTTC. Its translation: CSVEGGYGYTF.

Of note for this clone: Other DNA sequences in the same sample also yield this CDR3. The rearrangement links TRBV5-4 to TRBJ2-5; D gene ambiguous. Trimming shortened V by 0 bases and J by 5 bases, and 8 bases separated the two germline ends. CDR1 is SGHNT, CDR2 YYREEE, per germline (reference sequence). This CDR3 has 13 amino acids. This CDR3 is CASSLALEETQYF. DNA for the CDR3: TGTGCCAGCAGCTTGGCCCTTGAGGAGACCCAGTACTTC.

This clone was counted a single time. This sample also contains other DNA sequences that code for the same CDR3. This chain connects TRBV19 to TRBJ2-5; weak D call: TRBD2 (5 bases). CDR1 LNHDA and CDR2 SQIVND come from the germline V gene (reference sequence). The CDR3 extends over 15 amino acids. V was shortened by 1 base and J by 5 bases, with 14 bases between the two germline ends. CDR3 DNA sequence: TGTGCCAGTAGTATAGCCGGCGGGCCGGGGGAGACCCAGTACTTC. Protein sequence: CASSIAGGPGETQYF. The full variable domain, completed using reference TRBV19 and TRBJ2-5, is DGGITQSPKYLFRKEGQNVTLSCEQNLNHDAMYWYRQDPGQGLRLIYYSQIVNDFQKGDIAEGYSVSREKKESFPLTVTSAQKNPTAFYLCASSIAGGPGETQYFGPGTRLLVL.

J is TRBJ1-2 and V is TRBV4-1; D is undetermined. V lost 1 base and J lost 6, with 9 bases in between. Germline V gene sequence: CDR1 MGHRA, CDR2 YSYEKL. The CDR3 contains 13 residues. The CDR3 coding sequence is TGCGCCAGCAGCCAAGTCTGGGGTGATGGCTACACCTTC. It specifies CASSQVWGDGYTF.

With respect to this clone: The same CDR3 can be traced to other DNA sequences in this sample. J is TRBJ1-5 and V is TRBV28, with TRBD1 as a possible D gene (5 bases). Germline loops: CDR1 MDHEN, CDR2 SYDVKM. V lost 2 bases, J lost 0 bases, and 8 bases lay in between. The CDR3 covers 15 residues. The CDR3 nucleotides read TGTGCCAGCAGTTTAAGGGGTTATAGCAATCAGCCCCAGCATTTT. Amino acids: CASSLRGYSNQPQHF.

The genes are TRBV15 and TRBJ2-7; 9 nucleotides agree with TRBD1. The CDR3 contains 13 residues. The germline V gene has CDR1 LNHNV and CDR2 YYDKDF (reference sequence). Trimming at V came to 5 bases and at J to 10 bases, leaving 9 bases not matched to a gene. The CDR3 region has the DNA TGTGCCACCAGCCAAGCTAGGACAGGGGAACAGTACTTC. The encoded protein is CATSQARTGEQYF.

Here the CDR3 reads CASSQRGGLHGYTF. The CDR3 DNA follows: TGTGCCAGCAGCCAAAGAGGGGGTTTGCATGGCTACACCTTC. This rearrangement joins TRBV13 to TRBJ1-2; D possibly corresponds to TRBD1 (6 bases). V lost 5 bases and J 6 bases, leaving 16 bases between the germline ends. The V gene's germline CDR1 is PRHDT and CDR2 FYEKMQ (reference sequence). The CDR3 has 14 amino acids.

The chain is built from TRBV27 and TRBJ1-1, with D perhaps TRBD1 (5 bases). Trimming removed 6 bases from V and 3 bases from J, with 14 bases in between. The CDR3 spans 14 residues. Germline V gene lookup returns CDR1 MNHEY and CDR2 SMNVEV (reference sequence). CDR3 protein: CASSPVGAYTEAFF. CDR3 bases: TGTGCCAGCAGCCCGGTAGGGGCTTACACTGAAGCTTTCTTT.

The J gene is TRBJ2-5, the V gene TRBV6-1, with TRBD1 matching over 10 bases. CDR3 length equals 17 residues. V was pared by 2 bases and J by 2 bases, with 8 bases of the junction left unmatched. Looked up from germline, CDR1 is MNHNS and CDR2 is SASEGT. The CDR3 protein is CASSESGTGVMQETQYF. Here the CDR3 DNA reads TGTGCCAGCAGTGAATCGGGGACAGGGGTAATGCAAGAGACCCAGTACTTC.

A single count supports this clone. The V and J genes are TRBV2 and TRBJ1-1; D is uncertain. Germline CDR1 SNHLY, CDR2 FYNNEI. The CDR3 spans 11 residues. The germline V and J ends were trimmed by 7 bases and 1 base, with 4 bases remaining between them. In DNA form, the CDR3 reads TGTGCCAGCACCCCGAACACTGAAGCTTTCTTT. Encoded protein: CASTPNTEAFF.

The chain recombines TRBV7-2 with TRBJ2-7; no reliable D call. The CDR3 contains 16 residues. Between the trimmed V and J ends, which lost 3 bases and 2 bases, there was a span of 17 bases. Germline loops: CDR1 SGHTA, CDR2 FQGNSA. Here the CDR3 DNA reads TGTGCCAGCAGCTTTACTCACAGCCGATACACCTACGAGCAGTACTTC. Translated: CASSFTHSRYTYEQYF.